The 29 T cell receptor beta chains below were found in one sample sequenced in a study of post-analysis software for immune sequencing data. Findings and caveats of the study: A handful of TRBV segments were significantly more frequent in patients than in controls. TRBV5-6, TRBV5-1 and TRBV20-1 were among these segments.

Unique molecular identifiers had been added to the TCR beta cDNA libraries. TCRdb reprocessed the PCR reads with MiXCR, giving one entry per CDR3 protein. This sample carries some 260,000 distinct CDR3 sequences, 35% to 45% of them seen once, and the ten largest clones take 4% to 6%. These receptors are not linked to any known antigen. The material sequenced was blood. These receptors originate from a girl aged 10 to 17 with multiple sclerosis.

This clonotype showed up just a few times. J is TRBJ2-1 and V is TRBV7-9; 9 bases fit TRBD1. This CDR3 is 15 amino acids long. With V trimmed by 2 bases and J by 9 bases, 8 bases remained unmatched. Germline V lookup: CDR1 SEHNR, CDR2 FQNEAQ (reference sequence). CDR3 sequence (DNA): TGTGCCAGCAGCTTAACCTGGGACAGGGTGAGTGAGCAGTTCTTC. Its translation is CASSLTWDRVSEQFF. Using reference TRBV7-9 and TRBJ2-1 for the parts outside the CDR3, the full variable domain is DTGVSQNPRHKITKRGQNVTFRCDPISEHNRLYWYRQTLGQGPEFLTYFQNEAQLEKSRLLSDRFSAERPKGSFSTLEIQRTEQGDSAMYLCASSLTWDRVSEQFFGPGTRLTVL.

The rearrangement uses TRBV3-1 and TRBJ2-2; perhaps TRBD1 as D (6 bases). The V end was cut by 2 bases, the J end by 0 bases, with 10 bases between. The CDR3 loop spans 16 amino acids. The germline CDR1 and CDR2 sequences are LGHDT and YNNKEL (reference sequence). The CDR3 sequence: CASSQIGTPNTGELFF. The CDR3 bases are TGTGCCAGCAGCCAAATCGGGACACCGAACACCGGGGAGCTGTTTTTT.

A few counts support this clonotype. This may be a read error: a much more frequent sequence differs by one nucleotide. The chain couples TRBV29-1 to TRBJ2-4; perhaps TRBD2 as D (5 bases). The germline CDR1 and CDR2 sequences are SQVTM and ANQGSEA. The CDR3 runs to 13 residues. CDR3 in amino acids: CSVNSGIRNIQYF. The DNA for the CDR3 is TGCAGTGTTAATTCCGGGATCCGAAACATTCAGTACTTC.

This clonotype was seen ten or more times. This chain uses TRBV6-5 with TRBJ1-2; D is undetermined. Germline values: CDR1 MNHEY, CDR2 SVGAGI. V was pared by 2 bases and J by 5 bases, with 9 bases between. The CDR3 totals 13 residues. CDR3 sequence (DNA): TGTGCCAGCAGTTACGGGCAGCTTTATGGCTACACCTTC. Translation gives CASSYGQLYGYTF.

The chain carries TRBV20-1 and TRBJ2-5, with no clear D. This CDR3 contains 11 residues. The V gene's germline CDR1 is DFQATT and CDR2 SNEGSKA (reference sequence). V was cut by 6 bases and J by 0 bases, with 5 bases left in between. The CDR3 region is CSAQYQETQYF. The CDR3 coding sequence is TGCAGTGCCCAGTACCAAGAGACCCAGTACTTC.

V gene TRBV13 combines with J gene TRBJ1-2; 7 positions agree with TRBD1. Germline V gene data show CDR1 as PRHDT and CDR2 as FYEKMQ (reference sequence). The CDR3 has 13 residues. V shed 4 bases and J 4 bases; nucleotides not matched to a gene: 3. CDR3 amino acids: CASSSGQVYGYTF. The CDR3 DNA sequence: TGTGCCAGCAGCTCCGGACAGGTCTATGGCTACACCTTC.

This clonotype was picked up many times. The rearrangement links TRBV29-1 to TRBJ1-2, with TRBD1 identical over 9 bases. There are 15 residues in the CDR3. Unmatched junction bases numbered 11, after V lost 4 bases and J lost 5 bases. Germline CDR1 and CDR2: SQVTM and ANQGSEA. In DNA form, the CDR3 reads TGCAGCGTTGCGGGGACGGGACAGGGAGGTTATGGCTACACCTTC. It is translated as CSVAGTGQGGYGYTF. The variable domain in full, with the rest retrieved from reference TRBV29-1 and TRBJ1-2, is SAVISQKPSRDICQRGTSLTIQCQVDSQVTMMFWYRQQPGQSLTLIATANQGSEATYESGFVIDKFPISRPNLTFSTLTVSNMSPEDSSIYLCSVAGTGQGGYGYTFGSGTRLTVV.

The chain is built from TRBV7-9 and TRBJ1-1; D is unresolved. The CDR3 covers 13 residues. Germline V gives CDR1 SEHNR, CDR2 FQNEAQ (reference sequence). The ends were cut back, 1 base at V and 7 bases at J, with 10 bases in the middle. CDR3 sequence (DNA): TGTGCCAGCAGCTTAGGTCTAACTAGTGAAGCTTTCTTT. Protein product: CASSLGLTSEAFF.

The chain uses TRBV5-6 and TRBJ2-5; D not certain. Trimming left V 4 bases short and J 5 bases short, with 21 bases between. Germline-derived CDR1 and CDR2 are SGHDT and YYEEEE. The CDR3 loop spans 16 amino acids. CDR3 bases: TGTGCCAGCAGCGGAAGCCGTTCGACTGCTTGGGAGACCCAGTACTTC. Protein: CASSGSRSTAWETQYF. Combining the CDR3 with reference TRBV5-6 and TRBJ2-5 gives the whole variable domain DAGVTQSPTHLIKTRGQQVTLRCSPKSGHDTVSWYQQALGQGPQFIFQYYEEEERQRGNFPDRFSGHQFPNYSSELNVNALLLGDSALYLCASSGSRSTAWETQYFGPGTRLLVL.

There are many counts of this clonotype. The genes are TRBV27 and TRBJ2-4, with TRBD2 matching over 14 bases. CDR3 size: 18 residues. The junction had 13 bases not matched to a gene; V was cut back by 5 bases and J by 7 bases. Germline V gene sequence: CDR1 MNHEY, CDR2 SMNVEV (reference sequence). The CDR3 DNA reads as TGTGCCAGCAGTCCCCCGGGACTAGCGGGAGAAGTTGAGAACATTCAGTACTTC. Amino acids: CASSPPGLAGEVENIQYF.

This clonotype appeared many times. This chain connects TRBV20-1 to TRBJ2-5; possible D gene TRBD2, 6 bases. The germline V gene has CDR1 DFQATT and CDR2 SNEGSKA (reference sequence). V lost 1 base and J lost 0, with 15 bases in between. The CDR3 is 16 residues long. CDR3 in amino acids: CSARGEASAYQETQYF. CDR3 in DNA: TGCAGTGCTAGAGGGGAAGCTAGCGCCTACCAAGAGACCCAGTACTTC.

This clonotype was recorded a few times. The J gene is TRBJ1-3, the V gene TRBV4-2; TRBD1 is a possible D gene (6 bases). V lost 0 bases to trimming and J lost 0 bases, with 9 bases between them. There are 16 residues in the CDR3. Germline CDR1 reads LGHNA; CDR2 reads YNFKEQ. CDR3 loop: CASSQEDSHSGNTIYF. CDR3 coding DNA: TGTGCCAGCAGCCAAGAGGACAGTCACTCTGGAAACACCATATATTTT.

This clonotype was recorded many times. The genes are TRBV20-1 and TRBJ1-1; a possible D gene is TRBD1 (5 bases). The CDR3 sequence is 14 residues long. Germline V gene sequence: CDR1 DFQATT, CDR2 SNEGSKA (reference sequence). V was trimmed by 3 bases and J by 1 base, leaving 12 bases between them. DNA of the CDR3: TGCAGTGCTAGTTATCGGGACGGGAACACTGAAGCTTTCTTT. This sequence encodes CSASYRDGNTEAFF.

The CDR3: CSVASGTGFDEQYF. The CDR3 region has the DNA TGCAGCGTTGCCAGCGGGACAGGGTTCGACGAGCAGTACTTC. This sequence joins TRBV29-1 and TRBJ2-7, with 9 bases that match TRBD1. Germline trimming cut 4 bases from V and 5 bases from J; bases unmatched to any gene: 9. Germline V gene sequence: CDR1 SQVTM, CDR2 ANQGSEA. The CDR3 has 14 residues.

Only a few counts were recorded for this clonotype. The J gene is TRBJ2-1, the V gene TRBV29-1, with TRBD2 identical over 7 bases. Germline loops: CDR1 SQVTM, CDR2 ANQGSEA. V lost 7 bases, J lost 3 bases, and 6 bases stayed unmatched. The length of the CDR3 is 13 residues. The CDR3 DNA reads as TGCAGCGCTGAGACTAGCAGCTACAATGAGCAGTTCTTC. This gives the protein CSAETSSYNEQFF.

The J gene is TRBJ2-7, the V gene TRBV10-3; 7 bases match TRBD1. The V gene end was trimmed by 5 bases and the J gene end by 1 base; junction bases not matched to a gene: 5. CDR3 length: 14 amino acids. Germline assignment: CDR1 ENHRY and CDR2 SYGVKD. In DNA, the CDR3 is TGTGCCATCAGTTCCGGGACAGCTTCCTACGAGCAGTACTTC. This sequence encodes CAISSGTASYEQYF.

This clonotype has more than one count but fewer than ten. V and J are TRBV5-1 and TRBJ1-2; D gene ambiguous. Trimming took 4 bases from V and 4 from J, leaving 26 bases between them. The CDR3 is 18 residues long. The germline CDR1 and CDR2 sequences are SGHRS and YFSETQ. CDR3 protein: CASSPKRIGQVPGYGYTF. The CDR3 region has the DNA TGCGCCAGCAGCCCCAAACGGATCGGGCAGGTCCCTGGCTATGGCTACACCTTC.

This clonotype was counted only a few times. The chain has TRBV6-1 and TRBJ2-5, with D perhaps given as TRBD1 or TRBD2 (6 bases each). V lost 4 bases and J 7 bases, leaving 13 bases between the germline ends. CDR1 and CDR2 from the germline V gene are MNHNS and SASEGT. The CDR3 spans 13 residues. The CDR3 is CASSVDGGATQYF. Written as DNA, the CDR3 is TGTGCCAGCAGTGTTGACGGGGGCGCGACCCAGTACTTC.

In its sample, this clonotype was seen once. The chain combines TRBV7-9 with TRBJ2-4; D is perhaps TRBD2 (5 bases). Trimming cost V 4 bases and J 0 bases, with 19 bases left between them. The germline V gene has CDR1 SEHNR and CDR2 FQNEAQ (reference sequence). The CDR3 length is 18 residues. The CDR3 DNA follows: TGTGCCAGCAGCTACTTAGGGCGGGCGGACGTAGCCAAAAACATTCAGTACTTC. Protein: CASSYLGRADVAKNIQYF.

This clonotype was picked up a small number of times. V and J are TRBV5-1 and TRBJ2-2, with 9 bases identical to TRBD2. The germline V gene encodes CDR1 SGHRS and CDR2 YFSETQ. This CDR3 region has 16 residues. Trimming cost V 1 base and J 4 bases; bases outside gene matches: 5. The CDR3, as DNA: TGCGCCAGCAGCTTGCCAGCGGGGGGCGGCACCGGGGAGCTGTTTTTT. Translated, it gives CASSLPAGGGTGELFF.

In its sample, this clonotype was seen many times. The gene calls are TRBV7-9 and TRBJ2-6, with unresolved D. Germline V CDR1 and CDR2: SEHNR, FQNEAQ (reference sequence). This CDR3 has 17 amino acids. V dropped 1 base and J dropped 2 bases, with 12 bases sitting between them. The DNA for the CDR3 is TGTGCCAGCAGCTTAGAGCCGACACCACCTGGGGCCAACGTCCTGACTTTC. This gives the protein CASSLEPTPPGANVLTF.

This clonotype was found a few times. This sequence may be a read error, since a much larger clone differs from it by one base. The chain combines TRBV27 with TRBJ2-3; 8 positions match TRBD2. Trimming took 7 bases from V and 5 from J; bases not matched to a gene: 11. CDR3 length: 15 residues. Per the germline V gene, CDR1 is MNHEY and CDR2 is SMNVEV (reference sequence). The CDR3 loop is CASTTSGSYEDTQYF. The CDR3 DNA is TGTGCCAGCACCACCAGCGGGAGCTACGAAGATACGCAGTATTTT.

The chain recombines TRBV20-1 with TRBJ1-1; no reliable D call. Looked up from germline, CDR1 is DFQATT and CDR2 is SNEGSKA (reference sequence). The CDR3 loop spans 13 amino acids. V lost 0 bases to trimming and J lost 1 base, with 6 bases between them. CDR3 DNA: TGCAGTGCTAGAGATGAGTCGAACACTGAAGCTTTCTTT. Translation gives CSARDESNTEAFF.

The chain is built from TRBV5-5 and TRBJ1-1, with 10 bases identical to TRBD1. The CDR3 is 13 amino acids. Germline V CDR1 and CDR2: SGHKS, YYEKEE (reference sequence). V was pared by 4 bases and J by 6 bases, with 3 bases of the junction left unmatched. The CDR3 region is CASSRDRGPEAFF. The DNA for the CDR3 is TGTGCCAGCAGCAGGGACAGGGGCCCTGAAGCTTTCTTT.

This clonotype occurred a few times. This chain joins TRBV10-3 and TRBJ1-2, with TRBD1 as a possible D gene (6 bases). Trimming removed 0 bases from V and 5 bases from J, with 13 bases in between. Germline lookup yields CDR1 ENHRY and CDR2 SYGVKD. The CDR3 extends over 15 amino acids. CDR3 DNA: TGTGCCATCAGTGAGTCACAGGGTTACCAATATGGCTACACCTTC. Its protein is CAISESQGYQYGYTF.

Concerning this clonotype itself: Just one base apart from a much larger clone, this may be a read error. The rearrangement links TRBV10-3 to TRBJ2-2; no definite D call. The CDR3 loop spans 13 amino acids. The germline gives CDR1 ENHRY, CDR2 SYGVKD. CDR3 sequence reads: CATSSSPTGELFF. CDR3 nucleotides: TGTGCCACCAGTTCTAGTCCCACCGGGGAGCTGTTTTTT.

The V call is TRBV7-2, the J call TRBJ2-5; unclear D gene. V lost 5 bases, J lost 11 bases, and 15 bases lay in between. The germline CDR1 and CDR2 sequences are SGHTA and FQGNSA. The CDR3 extends over 12 amino acids. This chain's CDR3 is CASSPPRDEQYF. The CDR3 nucleotides read TGTGCCAGCAGCCCGCCTCGTGATGAGCAGTACTTC.

This clonotype showed up many times. The chain employs TRBV12-3 or TRBV12-4 and TRBJ1-1, with no clear D. This CDR3 spans 14 amino acids. V shed 2 bases and J shed 3 bases, with 10 bases lying between them. The CDR3 nucleotides are TGTGCCAGCAGTTTACAGGCTGGGGACACTGAAGCTTTCTTT. Protein sequence: CASSLQAGDTEAFF.

This clonotype was observed at least ten times. The rearrangement uses TRBV10-2 and TRBJ1-2, with D unresolved. Trimming left V 4 bases short and J 0 bases short, with 6 bases between. Looked up from germline, CDR1 is WSHSY and CDR2 is SAAADI. The length of the CDR3 is 13 residues. CDR3 loop: CASSATANYGYTF. CDR3 DNA sequence: TGCGCCAGCAGTGCGACGGCTAACTATGGCTACACCTTC.